This TCR beta chain was captured in a study of T cell responses to AZD1222 COVID-19 vaccine. The trim removed 4 bases at V and 2 bases at J, leaving 4 bases unmatched. The germline V gene encodes CDR1 SNHLY and CDR2 FYNNEI. CDR3 length equals 15 residues. Study-wide findings and caveats: The donor group comprised mostly white British people and more females; the analysis possibly underestimated clonal diversity. The breadth and depth of Spike-specific TCRs increased once two AZD1222 doses had been given.

Some second doses came at about 4 weeks and others at about 12 weeks; these were pooled. Notes on this clone: The antigen remains unidentified.

Some clones are missing from TCRdb's copy, which holds only in-frame ones; the method was immunoSEQ multiplex PCR. The table has 95,000 to 100,000 clones, around 87% seen once. This TCR was sampled from an adult who received the AZD1222 COVID-19 vaccine. This chain uses TRBV2 with TRBJ2-7; 11 nucleotides agree with TRBD2. The starting material was peripheral blood, obtained 28 days after the second AZD1222 dose. The CDR3 bases are TGTGCCAGCAGTGGACTAGCGGGGCAAACCTACGAGCAGTACTTC. Protein sequence: CASSGLAGQTYEQYF.